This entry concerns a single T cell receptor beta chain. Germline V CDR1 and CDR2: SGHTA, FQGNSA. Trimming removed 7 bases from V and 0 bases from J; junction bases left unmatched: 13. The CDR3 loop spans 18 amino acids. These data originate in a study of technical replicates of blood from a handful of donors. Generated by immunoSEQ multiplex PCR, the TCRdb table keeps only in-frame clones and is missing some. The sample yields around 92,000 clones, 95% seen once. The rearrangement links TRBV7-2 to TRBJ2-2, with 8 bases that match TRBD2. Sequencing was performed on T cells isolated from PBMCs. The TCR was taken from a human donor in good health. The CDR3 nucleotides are TGTGCCAGCACCAACTCCCGGACGCGGGGGGCGAACACCGGGGAGCTGTTTTTT. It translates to CASTNSRTRGANTGELFF.